This record concerns one TCR beta chain sequence. Its antigen remains unknown. Other DNA sequences from this sample encode an identical CDR3 as well. These data originate in a study of cytomegalovirus exposure and HLA in healthy donors. Findings of the study overall: Sequence variants that were highly shared formed a cluster that was likely a sequencing artifact.

Primers included in the PCR were 60 Vbeta and 13 Jbeta primers. Profiled with immunoSEQ multiplex PCR; TCRdb holds only in-frame clones, not every one. In the table there are 200,000 to 250,000 clones, 70% to 80% of which are singletons. The V and J ends lost 7 bases and 2 bases respectively, with 9 bases between them. CDR1 and CDR2 (germline): MDHEN, SYDVKM. This CDR3 has 12 amino acids. The source material was PBMCs. The TCR sequence derives from a woman aged 60-75 years in good health and CMV-seropositive. This chain uses TRBV28 with TRBJ2-7, with D tentatively TRBD2 (6 bases). The CDR3 nucleotides are TGTGCCAGCAAGGAGGGGCCCTACGAGCAGTACTTC. Encoded protein: CASKEGPYEQYF. The variable domain in full, with the rest retrieved from reference TRBV28 and TRBJ2-7, is DVKVTQSSRYLVKRTGEKVFLECVQDMDHENMFWYRQDPGLGLRLIYFSYDVKMKEKGDIPEGYSVSREKKERFSLILESASTNQTSMYLCASKEGPYEQYFGPGTRLTVT.